Shown below are 17 T cell receptor beta chains from a single sample sequenced in a study of sequential checkpoint blockade in melanoma. The table came from immunoSEQ multiplex PCR; TCRdb's copy has only in-frame clones and leaves some out. Among about 12,000 clones listed, roughly 80% were seen once. The treatment: randomized to nivolumab then ipilimumab (arm A) or the reverse (arm B). Sequencing was performed on CD8+ T cells sorted from blood (inferred from file names), taken from a patient given nivolumab and ipilimumab in sequence. Receptor source: a human donor with melanoma.

V is TRBV19 and J is TRBJ1-5; perhaps TRBD1 as D (5 bases). This CDR3 is 13 amino acids long. Looked up from germline, CDR1 is LNHDA and CDR2 is SQIVND (reference sequence). V was clipped by 8 bases and J by 4 bases, with 12 bases between them. The CDR3 DNA sequence: TGTGCCAGTCAGCTCGGGGGGAATCAGCCCCAGCATTTT. This encodes CASQLGGNQPQHF.

This chain connects TRBV6-5 to TRBJ1-2; 7 bases agree with TRBD1. CDR1 is MNHEY, CDR2 SVGAGI, per germline. Germline trimming cut 0 bases from V and 8 bases from J; bases unmatched to any gene: 3. This CDR3 contains 13 residues. The CDR3 bases are TGTGCCAGCAGTTACTCTGCAGGGGGAGGCTACACCTTC. Translated: CASSYSAGGGYTF.

This rearrangement joins TRBV28 to TRBJ2-7; 7 bases agree with TRBD2. The CDR3 loop spans 12 amino acids. Germline CDR1 MDHEN, CDR2 SYDVKM. Germline trimming cut 7 bases from V and 6 bases from J; bases unmatched to any gene: 6. CDR3 in amino acids: CASTNPGGEQYF. DNA for the CDR3: TGTGCCAGCACCAATCCGGGGGGCGAGCAGTACTTC. Looking up the rest from reference TRBV28 and TRBJ2-7 gives the full variable domain: DVKVTQSSRYLVKRTGEKVFLECVQDMDHENMFWYRQDPGLGLRLIYFSYDVKMKEKGDIPEGYSVSREKKERFSLILESASTNQTSMYLCASTNPGGEQYFGPGTRLTVT.

This clone was seen more than once but under ten times. V is TRBV6-5 and J is TRBJ2-1; D possibly corresponds to TRBD2 (6 bases). The CDR3 contains 15 residues. Germline-derived CDR1 and CDR2 are MNHEY and SVGAGI. The V gene lost 5 bases and the J gene lost 7 bases, with 18 bases spanning the gap. CDR3 sequence (DNA): TGTGCCAGCAGTCCGACAGCTACTAGCCGGAATGAGCAGTTCTTC. Its translation is CASSPTATSRNEQFF.

V is TRBV9 and J is TRBJ2-1; D perhaps matches TRBD2 (5 bases). Germline CDR1 and CDR2: SGDLS and YYNGEE. V was trimmed by 0 bases and J by 8 bases, leaving 6 bases between them. The CDR3 runs 12 residues. The DNA for the CDR3 is TGTGCCAGCAGCGTAGGAGGGTATGAGCAGTTCTTC. Translated, it gives CASSVGGYEQFF.

This rearrangement joins TRBV9 to TRBJ1-2; 10 nucleotides align to TRBD1. The CDR3 sequence is 15 residues long. The ends lost 4 bases at V and 6 bases at J; junction bases unmatched: 9. Germline CDR1 reads SGDLS; CDR2 reads YYNGEE. The CDR3 bases are TGTGCCAGCAGCCCGCCGACAGGGGGCTGGGATGGCTACACCTTC. This codes for CASSPPTGGWDGYTF. The variable domain in full, with the rest retrieved from reference TRBV9 and TRBJ1-2, is DSGVTQTPKHLITATGQRVTLRCSPRSGDLSVYWYQQSLDQGLQFLIQYYNGEERAKGNILERFSAQQFPDLHSELNLSSLELGDSALYFCASSPPTGGWDGYTFGSGTRLTVV.

CDR3 region: CASSLGTQGAFASPLHF. As DNA, the CDR3 is TGTGCCAGCAGCTTAGGGACCCAGGGGGCCTTCGCTTCACCCCTCCACTTT. V usage is TRBV7-9 and J usage is TRBJ1-6; TRBD1 aligns across 8 bases. After removal of 1 base from V and 9 bases from J, the junction contained 11 bases not matched to a gene. CDR1 SEHNR and CDR2 FQNEAQ come from the germline V gene (reference sequence). The CDR3 contains 17 residues.

This chain joins TRBV4-3 and TRBJ2-7; 9 bases agree with TRBD1. Germline CDR1 and CDR2: LGHNA and YSLEER. J was trimmed by 3 bases and V by 8 bases; bases with no gene match: 8. The CDR3 sequence is 14 residues long. This CDR3 is CASAPGTGIYEQYF. In nucleotides, the CDR3 is TGCGCCAGCGCTCCCGGGACAGGGATCTACGAGCAGTACTTC.

The chain combines TRBV4-3 with TRBJ1-4; 10 bases are shared with TRBD1. V shed 1 base, J shed 7 bases, and the junction held 6 bases outside the gene matches. Germline V gene sequence: CDR1 LGHNA, CDR2 YSLEER. This CDR3 has 16 amino acids. The CDR3 bases are TGCGCCAGCAGCCAAGTCGAGGGACAGGGGTCTGAAAAACTGTTTTTT. It specifies CASSQVEGQGSEKLFF.

The chain recombines TRBV28 with TRBJ2-2, with 8 bases aligning to TRBD1. Germline assignment: CDR1 MDHEN and CDR2 SYDVKM. The J segment lost 1 base and the V segment lost 5 bases, leaving 18 bases of the junction unmatched. The CDR3 loop spans 20 amino acids. This CDR3 is CASSTDRANLLYRNTGELFF. CDR3 in DNA: TGTGCCAGCAGTACGGACAGGGCCAATTTACTGTATCGGAACACCGGGGAGCTGTTTTTT.

This clone was observed a handful of times. The chain joins TRBV5-8 to TRBJ1-1; 7 bases align to TRBD1. Per the germline V gene, CDR1 is SGHTS and CDR2 is YDEGEE. The CDR3 is made up of 14 amino acids. V gave up 4 bases and J gave up 1 base; unmatched junction bases: 4. DNA for the CDR3: TGTGCCAGCAGCCCCAGACAGGGGAACACTGAAGCTTTCTTT. It translates to CASSPRQGNTEAFF.

There are a few counts of this clone. The V gene is TRBV19, the J gene TRBJ1-5; D unclear. V lost 4 bases, J lost 9 bases, and 13 bases lay in between. This CDR3 region has 13 residues. Germline V lookup: CDR1 LNHDA, CDR2 SQIVND (reference sequence). CDR3 in amino acids: CASSTPLTLPQHF. In DNA form, the CDR3 reads TGTGCCAGTAGTACTCCCCTGACTCTGCCCCAGCATTTT.

The J gene is TRBJ2-1, the V gene TRBV11-3; D possibly corresponds to TRBD2 (5 bases). The CDR3 is made up of 15 amino acids. V was cut by 5 bases and J by 7 bases, with 18 bases left in between. The germline V gene has CDR1 SGHNT and CDR2 YENEEA. The CDR3 DNA follows: TGTGCCAGCAGCCCACGGGATACCGCCCTTAATGAGCAGTTCTTC. As protein: CASSPRDTALNEQFF.

CDR3: CASSLVDTEAFF. The CDR3 DNA follows: TGTGCCAGCAGTTTAGTAGACACTGAAGCTTTCTTT. The V call is TRBV28, the J call TRBJ1-1; D ambiguous. The CDR3 length is 12 residues. Germline V gives CDR1 MDHEN, CDR2 SYDVKM. V was cut by 2 bases and J by 3 bases, with 4 bases left in between.

The chain carries TRBV5-5 and TRBJ1-2, with D maybe TRBD1 (6 bases). Trimming took off 4 bases at V and 1 base at J, with 17 bases between the two ends. Germline loops: CDR1 SGHKS, CDR2 YYEKEE (reference sequence). The CDR3 totals 16 residues. CDR3 DNA: TGTGCCAGCAGCCCCCAAGGACAGTTGAATAACTATGGCTACACCTTC. Translation gives CASSPQGQLNNYGYTF.

In its sample, this clone was seen a few times. This CDR3 is CASSKALRDRGSSGNTIYF. DNA of the CDR3: TGTGCCAGCAGCAAAGCCCTCCGGGACAGGGGCAGCTCTGGAAACACCATATATTTT. The rearrangement links TRBV21-1 to TRBJ1-3; TRBD1 was called by the table and not checked on the DNA. TRBV21-1 is flagged as a pseudogene. This CDR3 is 19 amino acids long.

The chain has TRBV6-1 and TRBJ2-5; 8 positions match TRBD1. From germline, CDR1 is MNHNS and CDR2 SASEGT. V lost 6 bases, J lost 5 bases, and 8 bases stayed unmatched. This CDR3 is 14 amino acids long. The CDR3 DNA reads as TGTGCCAGCAGATGGACAGGGAATCCGGAGACCCAGTACTTC. This sequence encodes CASRWTGNPETQYF.